This T cell receptor (beta chain) was obtained from a study of CDR3 diversity in severe acne. TCRdb called the PCR reads again in MiXCR, with one record for every CDR3 protein. This repertoire shows tens of thousands of distinct CDR3 sequences, about 49% found once; its top ten account for approximately 10%. CDR3 length equals 14 residues. With 4 bases removed from V and 2 bases from J, the gap between germline ends came to 10 bases. Germline CDR1 and CDR2: SGHNT and YYREEE (reference sequence). The sequenced material came from blood. This chain connects TRBV5-4 to TRBJ1-5, with a weak D call TRBD1 (5 bases). This sequence originates from a male donor with severe acne vulgaris. The CDR3: CASSLPTGNQPQHF. The CDR3, as DNA: TGTGCCAGCAGCCTCCCGACAGGCAATCAGCCCCAGCATTTT.